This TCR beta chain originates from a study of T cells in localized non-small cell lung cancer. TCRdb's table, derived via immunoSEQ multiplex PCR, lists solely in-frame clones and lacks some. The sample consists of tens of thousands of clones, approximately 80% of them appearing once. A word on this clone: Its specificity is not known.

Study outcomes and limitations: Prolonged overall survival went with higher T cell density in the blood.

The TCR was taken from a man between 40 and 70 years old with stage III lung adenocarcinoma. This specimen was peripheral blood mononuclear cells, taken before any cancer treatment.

CDR3 bases: TGTGCCAGCCGACCGAGGACGGGCTTGAACACCGGGGAGCTGTTTTTT. It yields the protein CASRPRTGLNTGELFF. This sequence joins TRBV2 and TRBJ2-2; D ambiguous. V was pared by 8 bases and J by 1 base, with 17 bases between. Germline V CDR1 and CDR2: SNHLY, FYNNEI. The CDR3 length is 16 residues.